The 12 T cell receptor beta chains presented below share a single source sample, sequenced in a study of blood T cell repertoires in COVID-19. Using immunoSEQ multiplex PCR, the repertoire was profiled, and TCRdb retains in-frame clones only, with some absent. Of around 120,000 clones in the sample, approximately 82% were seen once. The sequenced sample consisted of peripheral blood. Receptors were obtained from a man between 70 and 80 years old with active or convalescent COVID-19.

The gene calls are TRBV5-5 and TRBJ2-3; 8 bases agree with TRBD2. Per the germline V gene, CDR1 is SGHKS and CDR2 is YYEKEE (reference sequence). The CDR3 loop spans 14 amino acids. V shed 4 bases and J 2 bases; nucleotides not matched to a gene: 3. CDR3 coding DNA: TGTGCCAGCAGCATGGGACTAGTCACAGATACGCAGTATTTT. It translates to CASSMGLVTDTQYF.

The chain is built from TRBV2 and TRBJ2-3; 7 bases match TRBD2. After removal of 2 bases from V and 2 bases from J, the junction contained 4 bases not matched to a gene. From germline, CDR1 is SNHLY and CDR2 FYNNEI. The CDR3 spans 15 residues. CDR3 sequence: CASSEWGGSTDTQYF. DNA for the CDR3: TGTGCCAGCAGTGAATGGGGAGGGTCCACAGATACGCAGTATTTT.

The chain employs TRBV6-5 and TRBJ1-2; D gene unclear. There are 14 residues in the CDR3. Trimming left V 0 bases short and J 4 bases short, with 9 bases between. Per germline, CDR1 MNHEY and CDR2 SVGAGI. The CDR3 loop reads CASSYSKGGYGYTF. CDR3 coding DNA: TGTGCCAGCAGTTACTCGAAGGGAGGCTATGGCTACACCTTC.

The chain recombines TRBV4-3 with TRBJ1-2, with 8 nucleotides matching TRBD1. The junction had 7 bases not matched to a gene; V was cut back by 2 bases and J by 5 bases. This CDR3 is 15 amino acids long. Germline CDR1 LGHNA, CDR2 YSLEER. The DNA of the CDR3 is TGCGCCAGCAGCCAATCCCCGACAGGGGAGTATGGCTACACCTTC. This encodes CASSQSPTGEYGYTF.

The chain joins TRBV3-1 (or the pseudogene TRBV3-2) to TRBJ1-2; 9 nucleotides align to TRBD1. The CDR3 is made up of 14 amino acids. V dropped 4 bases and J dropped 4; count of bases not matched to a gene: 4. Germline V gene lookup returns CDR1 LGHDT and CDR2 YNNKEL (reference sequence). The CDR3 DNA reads TGTGCCAGCAGCCCGCTGACAGGGGGCTATGGCTACACCTTC. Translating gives CASSPLTGGYGYTF.

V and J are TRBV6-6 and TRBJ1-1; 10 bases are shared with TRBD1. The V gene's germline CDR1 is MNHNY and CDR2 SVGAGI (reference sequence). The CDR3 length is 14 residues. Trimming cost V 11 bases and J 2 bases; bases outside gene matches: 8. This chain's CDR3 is CACGTGAGNTEAFF. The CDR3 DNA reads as TGTGCCTGCGGGACAGGGGCGGGAAACACTGAAGCTTTCTTT.

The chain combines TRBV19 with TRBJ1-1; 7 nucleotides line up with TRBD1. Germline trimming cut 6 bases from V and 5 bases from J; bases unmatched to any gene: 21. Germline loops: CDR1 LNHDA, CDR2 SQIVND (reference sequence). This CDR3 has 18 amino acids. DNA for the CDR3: TGTGCCAGTAGCAGTCAGGGGGGCCTCCCAAAACGAATGACTGAAGCTTTCTTT. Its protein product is CASSSQGGLPKRMTEAFF. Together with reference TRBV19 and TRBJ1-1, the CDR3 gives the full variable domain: DGGITQSPKYLFRKEGQNVTLSCEQNLNHDAMYWYRQDPGQGLRLIYYSQIVNDFQKGDIAEGYSVSREKKESFPLTVTSAQKNPTAFYLCASSSQGGLPKRMTEAFFGQGTRLTVV.

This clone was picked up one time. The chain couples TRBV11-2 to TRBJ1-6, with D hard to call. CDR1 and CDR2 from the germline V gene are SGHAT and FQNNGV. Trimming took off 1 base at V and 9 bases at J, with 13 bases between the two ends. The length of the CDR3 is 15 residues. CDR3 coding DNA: TGTGCCAGCAGCTTAGTGCTGGCGGGCGTTTCACCCCTCCACTTT. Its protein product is CASSLVLAGVSPLHF.

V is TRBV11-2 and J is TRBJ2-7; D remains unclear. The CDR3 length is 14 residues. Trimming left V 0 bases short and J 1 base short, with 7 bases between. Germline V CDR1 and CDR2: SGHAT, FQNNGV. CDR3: CASSLDLRSYEQYF. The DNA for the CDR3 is TGTGCCAGCAGCTTAGATCTCCGGTCCTACGAGCAGTACTTC.

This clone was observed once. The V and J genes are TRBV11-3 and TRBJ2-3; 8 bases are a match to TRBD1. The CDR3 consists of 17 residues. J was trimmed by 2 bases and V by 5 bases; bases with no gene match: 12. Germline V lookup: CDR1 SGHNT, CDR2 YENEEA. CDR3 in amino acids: CASSRNLPGQVTDTQYF. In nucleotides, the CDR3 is TGTGCCAGCAGCCGGAACCTCCCGGGACAGGTCACAGATACGCAGTATTTT.

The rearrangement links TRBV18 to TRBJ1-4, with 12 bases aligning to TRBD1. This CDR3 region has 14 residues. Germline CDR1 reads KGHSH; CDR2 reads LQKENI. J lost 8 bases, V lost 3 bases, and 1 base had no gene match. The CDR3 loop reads CASSPGTGGEKLFF. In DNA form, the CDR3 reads TGTGCCAGCTCACCTGGGACAGGGGGCGAAAAACTGTTTTTT.

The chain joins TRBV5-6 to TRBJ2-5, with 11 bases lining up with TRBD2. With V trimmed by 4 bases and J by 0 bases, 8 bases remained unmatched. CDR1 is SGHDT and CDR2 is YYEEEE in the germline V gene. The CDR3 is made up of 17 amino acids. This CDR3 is CASSPGTSGAYQETQYF. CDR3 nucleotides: TGTGCCAGCAGCCCCGGGACTAGCGGAGCTTACCAAGAGACCCAGTACTTC.